These T cell receptor beta chains were read from a single sample in a study of blood T cells in healthy people across ages. TCRdb analysed the 5' RACE reads with MiXCR anew, one entry per CDR3 protein. The table has approximately 800,000 distinct CDR3 sequences, about 25% seen once. These same records also appear under a second study, on T cells of mothers and their children.

Sequences were obtained from blood. Receptors were obtained from a boy aged 5-17 years in good health. The CDR3 runs from the conserved cysteine through the conserved F or W. A D gene is named only where the DNA matches it firmly. Clone size is not always given. Where it is, it says once, few, many or a class for expanded clones.

size	D	V	J	CDR3	DNA
few	TRBD1	TRBV9	TRBJ1-2	CASSSTSTGKSYGYTF	TGTGCCAGCAGCTCGACGTCGACAGGGAAGAGCTATGGCTACACCTTC
-	-	TRBV27	TRBJ1-5	CATATGINQPQHF	TGTGCCACCGCAACAGGGATCAATCAGCCCCAGCATTTT
-	-	TRBV28	TRBJ1-4	CASSGMGRKNEKLFF	TGTGCCAGCAGTGGTATGGGACGGAAAAATGAAAAACTGTTTTTT
-	TRBD2	TRBV4-3	TRBJ2-7	CASSQDPTSGSLYEQYF	TGCGCCAGCAGCCAAGATCCCACTAGCGGGAGCCTATACGAGCAGTACTTC
few	TRBD1	TRBV5-1	TRBJ1-1	CASSSLGTGPNTEAFF	TGCGCCAGCAGCTCCCTTGGGACAGGACCGAACACTGAAGCTTTCTTT
-	-	TRBV10-3	TRBJ2-5	CAISPGSSQETQYF	TGTGCCATCAGCCCGGGGAGCTCACAAGAGACCCAGTACTTC
few	TRBD1	TRBV5-5	TRBJ1-2	CASSLVAWDRGRDGYTF	TGTGCCAGCAGCTTGGTGGCGTGGGACAGGGGCAGAGACGGCTACACCTTC
-	-	TRBV5-4	TRBJ2-5	CASSSGPTGETQYF	TGTGCCAGCAGCTCCGGGCCCACGGGAGAGACCCAGTACTTC
few	TRBD1	TRBV20-1	TRBJ1-3	CSALQGGTGNTIYF	TGCAGTGCCCTCCAGGGGGGGACGGGAAACACCATATATTTT
-	-	TRBV20-1	TRBJ1-1	CSARDFSRGVRTEAFF	TGCAGTGCTAGAGATTTCTCCAGGGGAGTAAGGACTGAAGCTTTCTTT
few	-	TRBV6-2/TRBV6-3	TRBJ2-3	CASSYEGTGGDTQYF	TGTGCCAGCAGTTACGAAGGTACAGGTGGAGATACGCAGTATTTT
few	-	TRBV11-2	TRBJ1-1	CASSLAGMKAFF	TGTGCCAGCAGCTTAGCCGGGATGAAAGCTTTCTTT
-	TRBD2	TRBV6-1	TRBJ2-5	CASSELSVAGKSETQYF	TGTGCCAGCAGTGAGCTTAGTGTAGCGGGGAAGTCAGAGACCCAGTACTTC
-	-	TRBV29-1	TRBJ2-1	CSVVRNNEQFF	TGCAGCGTGGTCAGAAACAATGAGCAGTTCTTC
few	-	TRBV27	TRBJ1-1	CASSSAPLGVTEAFF	TGTGCCAGCAGCTCAGCGCCTCTCGGGGTCACTGAAGCTTTCTTT
few	-	TRBV18	TRBJ2-5	CASSPTGPQETQYF	TGTGCCAGCTCACCAACGGGGCCCCAAGAGACCCAGTACTTC
-	-	TRBV24-1	TRBJ1-2	CATSDSDRYYGYTF	TGTGCCACCAGTGACTCGGACAGATACTATGGCTACACCTTC
few	-	TRBV6-2/TRBV6-3	TRBJ1-5	CASSYGGSRQPQHF	TGTGCCAGCAGTTACGGGGGCTCTCGTCAGCCCCAGCATTTT
-	TRBD2	TRBV3-1	TRBJ2-1	CASTRTSGTYNEQFF	TGTGCCAGCACCCGGACTAGCGGGACCTACAATGAGCAGTTCTTC
-	TRBD1	TRBV7-2	TRBJ1-1	CASSFRGQKNTEAFF	TGTGCCAGCAGCTTTAGGGGACAGAAGAACACTGAAGCTTTCTTT
-	-	TRBV21-1	TRBJ2-7	CASSKGGEGTTTSGRATSYEQYF	TGTGCCAGCAGCAAAGGAGGAGAAGGGACTACTACTAGCGGGAGGGCCACCAGCTACGAGCAGTACTTC
-	TRBD1	TRBV6-5	TRBJ2-7	CASSYRPGTGPYEQYF	TGTGCCAGCAGTTACCGCCCCGGGACAGGCCCCTACGAGCAGTACTTC
-	-	TRBV28	TRBJ2-3	CASSSPRFAETDTQYF	TGTGCCAGCAGTTCTCCAAGGTTCGCGGAGACAGATACGCAGTATTTT
few	TRBD2	TRBV7-3	TRBJ2-1	CASSPTGGGAVSYNEQFF	TGTGCCAGCAGCCCTACGGGAGGAGGGGCGGTCTCCTACAATGAGCAGTTCTTC
few	-	TRBV28	TRBJ1-2	CAININYGYTF	TGTGCCATCAATATTAACTATGGCTACACCTTC
-	TRBD1	TRBV11-1	TRBJ2-2	CASSLRPGTGDTGELFF	TGTGCCAGCAGCTTACGCCCTGGGACAGGGGACACCGGGGAGCTGTTTTTT
-	-	TRBV11-2	TRBJ2-1	CASSLDRASKQFF	TGTGCCAGCAGCTTAGATCGGGCTAGCAAGCAGTTCTTC
-	TRBD1	TRBV29-1	TRBJ2-2	CSVETRGPGELFF	TGCAGCGTTGAGACCAGGGGGCCGGGGGAGCTGTTTTTT
few	TRBD2	TRBV7-2	TRBJ2-1	CASSPNSLAGNYNEQFF	TGTGCCAGCAGCCCTAACTCACTAGCGGGAAACTACAATGAGCAGTTCTTC
-	-	TRBV18	TRBJ2-5	CASSPGRVETQYF	TGTGCCAGCTCACCCGGACGGGTAGAGACCCAGTACTTC
few	TRBD1	TRBV5-5	TRBJ2-6	CASSWTTGAGANVLTF	TGTGCCAGCAGCTGGACGACAGGGGCTGGGGCCAACGTCCTGACTTTC
-	-	TRBV7-2	TRBJ1-2	CASSVTGSPSNYGYTF	TGTGCCAGCAGCGTCACAGGGAGCCCCTCAAACTATGGCTACACCTTC
-	-	TRBV10-3	TRBJ2-7	CAISEGVNSYEQYF	TGTGCCATCAGTGAGGGAGTCAATTCCTACGAGCAGTACTTC
few	-	TRBV5-1	TRBJ2-2	CASQNTGELFF	TGCGCCAGCCAGAACACCGGGGAGCTGTTTTTT
-	-	TRBV25-1	TRBJ1-4	CASSKGRSLNEKLFF	TGTGCCAGCAGTAAAGGACGGAGTTTGAATGAAAAACTGTTTTTT
few	-	TRBV28	TRBJ2-1	CASSRSWENYNEQFF	TGTGCCAGCAGTCGATCCTGGGAGAACTACAATGAGCAGTTCTTC
few	TRBD1	TRBV9	TRBJ2-2	CASSGQGMGTGELFF	TGTGCCAGCAGCGGACAGGGGATGGGCACCGGGGAGCTGTTTTTT
few	-	TRBV7-2	TRBJ2-7	CASSLGRGNEQYF	TGTGCCAGCAGCTTAGGTCGGGGTAACGAGCAGTACTTC
few	-	TRBV11-2	TRBJ1-4	CASGLSPQALFF	TGTGCCAGCGGCTTAAGCCCCCAGGCACTGTTTTTT
-	-	TRBV10-3	TRBJ2-7	CAITAGSPYEQYF	TGTGCCATCACTGCAGGGTCTCCTTACGAGCAGTACTTC
many	-	TRBV18	TRBJ2-5	CASSPQYQETQYF	TGTGCCAGCAGCCCCCAGTACCAAGAGACCCAGTACTTC
few	-	TRBV28	TRBJ2-1	CASLYSLGGDEQFF	TGTGCCAGCTTATATTCTCTAGGGGGGGATGAGCAGTTCTTC
once	-	TRBV27	TRBJ2-1	CACSQGLPRINEQFF	TGTGCCTGCAGTCAGGGACTCCCGAGAATCAATGAGCAGTTCTTC
-	TRBD2	TRBV5-1	TRBJ2-1	CASSATGGPGNEQFF	TGCGCCAGCAGTGCCACGGGGGGGCCTGGGAATGAGCAGTTCTTC
few	-	TRBV28	TRBJ1-3	CASSSPGGSSGNTIYF	TGTGCCAGCAGTTCCCCCGGGGGGAGTTCTGGAAACACCATATATTTT
-	-	TRBV28	TRBJ2-1	CASSPGVGVGGYNEQFF	TGTGCCAGCAGCCCAGGGGTTGGGGTGGGGGGCTACAATGAGCAGTTCTTC
-	TRBD1	TRBV24-1	TRBJ2-1	CATSGGTATYNEQFF	TGTGCCACCAGTGGAGGGACAGCCACCTACAATGAGCAGTTCTTC
few	-	TRBV4-3	TRBJ1-1	CASSQDRAGTEAFF	TGCGCCAGCAGCCAAGATCGGGCGGGCACTGAAGCTTTCTTT
-	-	TRBV7-3	TRBJ2-1	CASSPYYGTDNEQFF	TGTGCCAGCAGTCCATACTACGGGACGGACAATGAGCAGTTCTTC
-	-	TRBV2	TRBJ1-2	CASSGDKPYGYTF	TGTGCCAGCAGTGGGGACAAGCCCTATGGCTACACCTTC
few	-	TRBV12-3/TRBV12-4	TRBJ2-2	CASSSVIWELFF	TGTGCCAGCAGTTCAGTGATTTGGGAGCTGTTTTTT
few	TRBD2	TRBV6-2/TRBV6-3	TRBJ2-2	CASRRAGGPNTGELFF	TGTGCCAGCAGAAGAGCGGGGGGGCCAAACACCGGGGAGCTGTTTTTT
few	-	TRBV18	TRBJ2-3	CASSPPQGTGTDTQYF	TGTGCCAGCTCACCACCGCAGGGGACGGGCACAGATACGCAGTATTTT
-	-	TRBV29-1	TRBJ2-1	CSVGGGTRDEQFF	TGCAGCGTTGGAGGGGGGACCCGCGATGAGCAGTTCTTC
-	TRBD2	TRBV10-3	TRBJ2-7	CAAGLAGSYEQYF	TGTGCCGCAGGACTAGCAGGTTCCTACGAGCAGTACTTC
-	-	TRBV28	TRBJ2-1	CASRSGGNEQFF	TGTGCCAGCAGATCCGGGGGCAATGAGCAGTTCTTC
-	-	TRBV29-1	TRBJ2-5	CSAPTVNEETQYF	TGCAGCGCCCCGACTGTTAATGAGGAGACCCAGTACTTC
-	-	TRBV7-9	TRBJ1-6	CASSLARQTLNSPLHF	TGTGCCAGCAGCTTAGCGCGACAGACCCTTAATTCACCCCTCCACTTT
-	TRBD2	TRBV29-1	TRBJ2-1	CSVEASSGRAYNEQFF	TGCAGCGTTGAAGCTTCAAGCGGGAGGGCCTACAATGAGCAGTTCTTC
-	-	TRBV7-2	TRBJ1-4	CASSYVAGAINEKLFF	TGTGCCAGCAGCTATGTCGCAGGGGCTATTAATGAAAAACTGTTTTTT